A single sample gave rise to the 12 T cell receptor beta chains below, sequenced in a study of technical replicates of blood from a handful of donors. Method: immunoSEQ multiplex PCR; TCRdb's copy keeps in-frame clones and lacks some. The table shows 65,000 to 75,000 clones, with around 87% occurring only once. The sequencing input was PBMCs. The origin of the receptors is a human donor in good health. Some clones in this sample may be carry-over from other donors' samples.

The chain has TRBV5-1 and TRBJ2-3; D is uncertain. The CDR3 consists of 11 residues. Trimming shortened V by 4 bases and J by 9 bases, and 9 bases separated the two germline ends. Per germline, CDR1 SGHRS and CDR2 YFSETQ. CDR3 in amino acids: CASSDTLTQYF. The CDR3 region has the DNA TGCGCCAGCAGCGACACGTTAACGCAGTATTTT.

Relative to its sample, this clone is medium-sized (0.01 to 0.1%). The chain links TRBV21-1 to TRBJ1-2. TRBV21-1 is designated a pseudogene. CDR3 length equals 13 residues. CDR3: CASSKGANYGYTF. Written as DNA, the CDR3 is TGTGCCAGCAGCAAAGGCGCCAACTATGGCTACACCTTC.

This chain connects TRBV19 to TRBJ2-1; 11 bases are a match to TRBD1. Per the germline V gene, CDR1 is LNHDA and CDR2 is SQIVND (reference sequence). This CDR3 comprises 15 residues. Losses at the gene ends were 3 bases for V and 7 bases for J; bases not matched to a gene: 5. This CDR3 is CASSIGQGAVNEQFF. The CDR3 nucleotides are TGTGCCAGTAGTATTGGACAGGGGGCTGTAAATGAGCAGTTCTTC.

The chain joins TRBV9 to TRBJ1-2; 7 bases line up with TRBD1. Per the germline V gene, CDR1 is SGDLS and CDR2 is YYNGEE. The CDR3 is 14 residues long. With 2 bases clipped from V and 8 bases from J, the junction kept 9 bases outside the gene matches. The CDR3 loop reads CASSVTTGTRGYTF. As DNA, the CDR3 is TGTGCCAGCAGCGTTACGACAGGGACTCGAGGCTACACCTTC.

Note on this clone: Additional DNA sequences in this sample encode the identical CDR3. This rearrangement joins TRBV5-1 to TRBJ2-3; the D gene is possibly TRBD2 (5 bases). V shed 1 base and J shed 1 base, with 7 bases lying between them. CDR1 SGHRS and CDR2 YFSETQ come from the germline V gene. This CDR3 comprises 14 residues. Here the CDR3 DNA reads TGCGCCAGCAGCTTGAGCGGTGGCACAGATACGCAGTATTTT. The encoded protein is CASSLSGGTDTQYF.

The CDR3 region is CASGLVDGREAFF. CDR3 nucleotides: TGTGCTAGTGGTTTGGTAGATGGGAGGGAAGCTTTCTTT. The chain combines TRBV12-5 with TRBJ1-1; D uncertain. Germline assignment: CDR1 LGHNT and CDR2 FRNRAP. The CDR3 runs 13 residues. V was shortened by 0 bases and J by 8 bases, with 10 bases between the two germline ends.

The rearrangement joins TRBV27 to TRBJ1-2; 9 bases map to TRBD1. The CDR3 has 14 residues. In germline, CDR1 is MNHEY, CDR2 SMNVEV (reference sequence). Trimming at V came to 7 bases and at J to 3 bases, leaving 6 bases not matched to a gene. CDR3 DNA: TGTGCCAGCAAGGACAGGGGAAGGGACTATGGCTACACCTTC. Protein: CASKDRGRDYGYTF.

This clone showed up just a few times. This chain links TRBV5-4 with TRBJ1-2, with 9 bases aligning to TRBD1. V was clipped by 3 bases and J by 1 base; unmatched bases: 4. This CDR3 has 15 residues. Germline CDR1 reads SGHNT; CDR2 reads YYREEE (reference sequence). This chain's CDR3 is CASSSPGQGNYGYTF. CDR3 sequence (DNA): TGTGCCAGCAGCTCTCCGGGACAGGGTAACTATGGCTACACCTTC.

This chain joins TRBV10-3 and TRBJ1-2; D may be TRBD1 (6 bases). This CDR3 comprises 15 residues. CDR1 and CDR2 from the germline V gene are ENHRY and SYGVKD. Trimming cost V 0 bases and J 4 bases, with 12 bases left between them. In DNA form, the CDR3 reads TGTGCCATCAGTGAGTCGGGGGGGGCCATCTATGGCTACACCTTC. The encoded protein is CAISESGGAIYGYTF.

The V gene is TRBV18, the J gene TRBJ2-1, with TRBD2 as a possible D gene (6 bases). Trimming took 6 bases from V and 4 from J, leaving 19 bases between them. The CDR3 consists of 16 residues. Germline V gene sequence: CDR1 KGHSH, CDR2 LQKENI. This chain's CDR3 is CASSKSHRDSYNEQFF. The CDR3 region has the DNA TGTGCCAGCTCCAAATCACATCGGGACTCGTACAATGAGCAGTTCTTC.

The chain has TRBV6-5 and TRBJ2-7; 9 bases are shared with TRBD1. This CDR3 is 16 amino acids long. Trimming removed 2 bases from V and 3 bases from J; junction bases left unmatched: 8. Per the germline V gene, CDR1 is MNHEY and CDR2 is SVGAGI. CDR3 sequence: CASSYVDRGYGYEQYF. The CDR3 coding sequence is TGTGCCAGCAGTTACGTGGACAGGGGTTACGGCTACGAGCAGTACTTC.

The V call is TRBV29-1, the J call TRBJ2-7, with 9 bases aligning to TRBD1. The trim removed 1 base at V and 0 bases at J, leaving 4 bases unmatched. The CDR3 is made up of 15 amino acids. The V gene's germline CDR1 is SQVTM and CDR2 ANQGSEA. The CDR3 nucleotides read TGCAGCGTTGAAGTAAGGGGACAGGGCTCCTACGAGCAGTACTTC. Its protein product is CSVEVRGQGSYEQYF.